The T cell receptor (beta chain) under discussion was sequenced for a study of T cell repertoires in cytomegalovirus infection. Background on the study: Recently identified HLA-C-restricted CMV epitopes were used, and well-studied HLA-B-restricted CMV epitopes were used as well. CMV infection together with matching HLA type was indicated by public TCR beta signatures.

Points from the study as a whole: Cumulative public TCR beta family frequency identified carriers of CMV plus the relevant HLA.

In TCRdb, the reads were re-called with MiXCR into one record per CDR3 protein. The table shows 800,000 to 950,000 distinct CDR3 sequences, with 32% occurring only once. This clonotype was counted many times. Its target is unknown. This receptor was taken from a human donor in good health (CMV status not recorded). Some clones in this sample may be carry-over from other donors' samples. The sample consisted of cultured CD8+ T cells from PBMCs, taken from culture after CMV antigen stimulation.

The CDR3 bases are TGTGCCACTGAAATAAGCCCGAATGAGCAGTTCTTC. Encoded protein: CATEISPNEQFF. The J gene is TRBJ2-1, the V gene TRBV15; no clear D gene. Germline CDR1 and CDR2: LNHNV and YYDKDF (reference sequence). Trimming pared 9 bases from V and 7 bases from J, leaving 13 bases between. This CDR3 comprises 12 residues.